Listed below are T cell receptor beta chains from one sample, sequenced in a study of Ad26.COV2.S vaccination and SARS-CoV-2 variants. Profiled with immunoSEQ multiplex PCR; TCRdb holds only in-frame clones, not every one. The data show 300,000 to 400,000 clones, around nine tenths seen once. This material consisted of peripheral blood, taken in a trial of Ad26.COV2.S vaccine versus placebo. The receptors stem from a person aged 18-60 years who received the Ad26.COV2.S COVID-19 vaccine or a placebo. The CDR3 runs from the conserved cysteine through the conserved F or W. Fields, in order: J gene, V gene, CDR3 protein.

j_gene: TRBJ2-2
v_gene: TRBV6-5
CDR3aa: CASRGQVRAGELFF

j_gene: TRBJ2-1
v_gene: TRBV7-9
CDR3aa: CASSSAAGVRNEQFF

j_gene: TRBJ2-1
v_gene: TRBV7-6
CDR3aa: CASSVTGTGAYNEQFF

j_gene: TRBJ1-5
v_gene: TRBV6-5
CDR3aa: CASSPVTGPQPQHF

j_gene: TRBJ1-3
v_gene: TRBV12-3/TRBV12-4
CDR3aa: CATLTESGNTIYF

j_gene: TRBJ2-5
v_gene: TRBV5-4
CDR3aa: CASTLRVGETQYF

j_gene: TRBJ2-2
v_gene: TRBV30
CDR3aa: CAWSQDRGNTGELFF

j_gene: TRBJ2-7
v_gene: TRBV7-2
CDR3aa: CASSYSGQGFDEQYF

j_gene: TRBJ1-5
v_gene: TRBV4-2
CDR3aa: CASSQVGQPQHF

j_gene: TRBJ2-6
v_gene: TRBV30
CDR3aa: CAWSKGAGANVLTF

j_gene: TRBJ1-2
v_gene: TRBV18
CDR3aa: CASSKPGQGAGYGYTF

j_gene: TRBJ2-3
v_gene: TRBV5-1
CDR3aa: CASSPTGGKWTDTQYF

j_gene: TRBJ2-1
v_gene: TRBV2
CDR3aa: CASQWDRAGRVGEQFF

j_gene: TRBJ1-2
v_gene: TRBV7-9
CDR3aa: CASSVHSYGYTF

j_gene: TRBJ1-6
v_gene: TRBV7-9
CDR3aa: CASSEGTGVMTLHF

j_gene: TRBJ2-5
v_gene: TRBV14
CDR3aa: CASRRSSQETQYF

j_gene: TRBJ1-2
v_gene: TRBV6-5
CDR3aa: CASSPLRGLGYTF

j_gene: TRBJ2-2
v_gene: TRBV24-1
CDR3aa: CATSATGGPSGELFF

j_gene: TRBJ1-4
v_gene: TRBV30
CDR3aa: CAWSSGGILGEKLFF

j_gene: TRBJ1-1
v_gene: TRBV7-9
CDR3aa: CASQATSNTEAFF

j_gene: TRBJ2-7
v_gene: TRBV7-9
CDR3aa: CASSSPRHGEQYF

j_gene: TRBJ1-2
v_gene: TRBV3-1/TRBV3-2
CDR3aa: CASTRTGKHGYTF

j_gene: TRBJ2-1
v_gene: TRBV6-5
CDR3aa: CASQDRAVYYNEQFF

j_gene: TRBJ1-2
v_gene: TRBV19
CDR3aa: CASSIRTPDGYTF

j_gene: TRBJ1-1
v_gene: TRBV6-6
CDR3aa: CASSYGQGGTEAFF

j_gene: TRBJ2-3
v_gene: TRBV7-2
CDR3aa: CASSLAIRQTYTDTQYF

j_gene: TRBJ2-7
v_gene: TRBV6-2/TRBV6-3
CDR3aa: CASSYLLGYEQYF

j_gene: TRBJ1-2
v_gene: TRBV30
CDR3aa: CAWSVPTANYGYTF

j_gene: TRBJ2-7
v_gene: TRBV11-2
CDR3aa: CASSFAGSSYEQYF

j_gene: TRBJ1-1
v_gene: TRBV2
CDR3aa: CASRARGDRGDTEAFF

j_gene: TRBJ2-3
v_gene: TRBV19
CDR3aa: CASSIRFGTSFDTQYF

j_gene: TRBJ1-5
v_gene: TRBV19
CDR3aa: CASSILYPGPQHF